The 27 T cell receptor beta chains reported below all come from one sample, sequenced in a study of cytomegalovirus exposure and HLA in healthy donors. PCR employed 60 Vbeta and 13 Jbeta primers. TCRdb keeps only in-frame clones here, not all; method: immunoSEQ multiplex PCR. The sample has approximately 220,000 clones; 76% are singletons. What was sequenced was PBMCs. The receptors originated from a man between 18 and 35 years old in good health and CMV-seronegative.

The gene calls are TRBV5-1 and TRBJ1-6; D not certain. CDR1 and CDR2 (germline): SGHRS, YFSETQ. Deletions cut 4 bases from V and 3 bases from J, with 11 bases between. This CDR3 has 15 residues. CDR3 DNA sequence: TGCGCCAGCAGCCGGTCAGCGAGCTATAATTCACCCCTCCACTTT. Its translation is CASSRSASYNSPLHF.

This clone has a handful of counts. CDR3 in DNA: TGCAGTGCCTCAGGGAAGCAACTGTTTTTT. Its translation is CSASGKQLFF. The genes are TRBV20-1 and TRBJ1-4; perhaps TRBD1 as D (5 bases). Germline CDR1 and CDR2: DFQATT and SNEGSKA (reference sequence). The CDR3 length is 10 residues. V was cut by 6 bases and J by 12 bases, with 11 bases left in between.

V gene TRBV6-5 combines with J gene TRBJ1-2; D is undetermined. Germline CDR1 and CDR2: MNHEY and SVGAGI. Trimming left V 2 bases short and J 5 bases short, with 9 bases between. This CDR3 has 13 amino acids. Written as DNA, the CDR3 is TGTGCCAGCAGTTACAGCGGACCATATGGCTACACCTTC. Its protein product is CASSYSGPYGYTF.

V and J are TRBV7-6 and TRBJ2-1, with 10 positions matching TRBD2. J gave up 4 bases and V 2 bases, and 2 bases lay outside the gene matches. Germline assignment: CDR1 SGHVS and CDR2 FNYEAQ. The CDR3 covers 15 residues. The CDR3, as DNA: TGTGCCAGCAGCTTACGTAGCGGGGGGTACAATGAGCAGTTCTTC. It encodes CASSLRSGGYNEQFF.

This rearrangement joins TRBV7-9 to TRBJ2-1; 9 bases are a match to TRBD2. The germline CDR1 and CDR2 sequences are SEHNR and FQNEAQ (reference sequence). V trimming: 1 base; J trimming: 8 bases; junction bases outside the gene matches: 9. The CDR3 extends over 16 amino acids. This CDR3 is CASSLVGRAGGDEQFF. The CDR3 nucleotides read TGTGCCAGCAGCTTAGTAGGTCGCGCGGGAGGGGATGAGCAGTTCTTC. Full variable domain (outside the CDR3, taken from reference TRBV7-9 and TRBJ2-1): DTGVSQNPRHKITKRGQNVTFRCDPISEHNRLYWYRQTLGQGPEFLTYFQNEAQLEKSRLLSDRFSAERPKGSFSTLEIQRTEQGDSAMYLCASSLVGRAGGDEQFFGPGTRLTVL.

The V gene is TRBV19, the J gene TRBJ1-1, with D perhaps matching TRBD1 (5 bases). Trimming took off 3 bases at V and 11 bases at J, with 19 bases between the two ends. The CDR3 spans 14 residues. Germline lookup yields CDR1 LNHDA and CDR2 SQIVND (reference sequence). The CDR3 protein is CASSISRVSGLAFF. CDR3 sequence (DNA): TGTGCCAGTAGTATCAGCAGGGTCTCGGGTCTGGCTTTCTTT.

This chain uses TRBV11-3 with TRBJ2-1, with 9 bases aligning to TRBD2. This CDR3 has 14 amino acids. Trimming cost V 5 bases and J 9 bases; bases outside gene matches: 8. Germline loops: CDR1 SGHNT, CDR2 YENEEA. The chain's CDR3 is CASSPGTSSSEQFF. CDR3 nucleotide sequence: TGTGCCAGCAGCCCAGGGACTAGCTCCAGTGAGCAGTTCTTC.

The chain joins TRBV7-9 to TRBJ1-1; D remains ambiguous. This CDR3 region has 11 residues. Germline V gives CDR1 SEHNR, CDR2 FQNEAQ (reference sequence). Trimming stripped 8 bases from V and 5 bases from J, with 9 bases between. CDR3 sequence: CASPSGTEAFF. The CDR3, as DNA: TGTGCCAGCCCCTCGGGGACTGAAGCTTTCTTT.

In this sample, this clone turned up once. The chain carries TRBV6-1 and TRBJ2-1; no definite D call. CDR1 is MNHNS, CDR2 SASEGT, per germline. The CDR3 runs 11 residues. The CDR3 reads CPTAPGNEQFF. CDR3 sequence (DNA): TGTCCCACGGCTCCGGGTAATGAGCAGTTCTTC.

V and J are TRBV7-3 and TRBJ2-5, with D perhaps TRBD1 (6 bases). This CDR3 comprises 14 residues. V was cut by 2 bases and J by 0 bases, with 7 bases left in between. Germline CDR1 SGHTA, CDR2 FQGTGA. CDR3 DNA sequence: TGTGCCAGCAGCTTAGGACAGAACCAAGAGACCCAGTACTTC. It yields the protein CASSLGQNQETQYF.

The chain employs TRBV6-6 and TRBJ1-1; the D is unclear. The CDR3 runs to 13 residues. The V end lost 6 bases, the J end lost 3 bases, and 11 bases lay between the germline ends. Looked up from germline, CDR1 is MNHNY and CDR2 is SVGAGI (reference sequence). CDR3 loop: CASSQTGYTEAFF. CDR3 DNA: TGTGCCAGCAGCCAGACCGGGTACACTGAAGCTTTCTTT.

The V and J genes are TRBV5-1 and TRBJ2-3; 7 bases are a match to TRBD2. J gave up 5 bases and V 1 base, and 4 bases lay outside the gene matches. Germline-derived CDR1 and CDR2 are SGHRS and YFSETQ. This CDR3 is built from 14 residues. CDR3 DNA: TGCGCCAGCAGCTTGCCCAGCGGGATAGATACGCAGTATTTT. Its protein product is CASSLPSGIDTQYF.

The chain uses TRBV19 and TRBJ2-1, with 7 nucleotides matching TRBD1. V lost 4 bases and J lost 5; bases outside the gene matches: 8. The CDR3 loop spans 15 amino acids. Germline V CDR1 and CDR2: LNHDA, SQIVND (reference sequence). This chain's CDR3 is CASSTPGQYHNEQFF. CDR3 coding DNA: TGTGCCAGTAGTACCCCGGGACAGTATCACAATGAGCAGTTCTTC.

This chain connects TRBV28 to TRBJ2-3; TRBD2 matches at 7 bases. With 8 bases clipped from V and 0 bases from J, the junction kept 11 bases outside the gene matches. The germline gives CDR1 MDHEN, CDR2 SYDVKM. This CDR3 is 16 amino acids long. CDR3 in amino acids: CASYLARGLSTDTQYF. The CDR3 DNA reads as TGTGCCAGCTACCTCGCGAGGGGACTAAGCACAGATACGCAGTATTTT.

This clone was seen a single time. The chain joins TRBV6-5 to TRBJ2-5, with 11 positions matching TRBD2. CDR1 and CDR2 from the germline V gene are MNHEY and SVGAGI. The V gene end was trimmed by 1 base and the J gene end by 5 bases; junction bases not matched to a gene: 3. This CDR3 has 15 residues. The CDR3 DNA is TGTGCCAGCAGTTACTTGGCTAGCGGGGGGGAGACCCAGTACTTC. It is translated as CASSYLASGGETQYF.

This clone was picked up one time. The genes are TRBV5-1 and TRBJ2-7; the D gene is possibly TRBD1 (6 bases). V dropped 4 bases and J dropped 2 bases, with 13 bases sitting between them. Germline V CDR1 and CDR2: SGHRS, YFSETQ. CDR3 size: 14 residues. In DNA, the CDR3 is TGCGCCAGCAGCCTAACAGGGTTTGCCTACGAGCAGTACTTC. This encodes CASSLTGFAYEQYF.

This clone appeared a single time. The chain combines TRBV5-8 with TRBJ1-1; D not certain. Germline CDR1 and CDR2: SGHTS and YDEGEE. The CDR3 extends over 13 amino acids. Trimming took off 0 bases at V and 11 bases at J, with 14 bases between the two ends. DNA of the CDR3: TGTGCCAGCAGCTTGGTCGCGGGAACGCGCGCTTTCTTT. It translates to CASSLVAGTRAFF.

This chain connects TRBV11-2 to TRBJ1-1; D unclear. The CDR3 loop spans 14 amino acids. The V end lost 1 base, the J end lost 1 base, and 7 bases lay between the germline ends. Looked up from germline, CDR1 is SGHAT and CDR2 is FQNNGV. As DNA, the CDR3 is TGTGCCAGCAGCTTAGGGGAGGCGAACACTGAAGCTTTCTTT. This gives the protein CASSLGEANTEAFF.

The chain links TRBV9 to TRBJ1-1; TRBD1 is a possible D gene (6 bases). Trimming removed 3 bases at V and 7 bases at J, with 22 bases between. The CDR3 consists of 16 residues. The germline V gene encodes CDR1 SGDLS and CDR2 YYNGEE. The CDR3 coding sequence is TGTGCCAGCAGCGAGTACGGGGGGCGGACCCCCCTTGAAGCTTTCTTT. Protein product: CASSEYGGRTPLEAFF. Based on the CDR3 plus reference TRBV9 and TRBJ1-1, the full variable domain is DSGVTQTPKHLITATGQRVTLRCSPRSGDLSVYWYQQSLDQGLQFLIQYYNGEERAKGNILERFSAQQFPDLHSELNLSSLELGDSALYFCASSEYGGRTPLEAFFGQGTRLTVV.

This chain uses TRBV5-1 with TRBJ2-5, with D uncertain. CDR3 size: 12 residues. V lost 2 bases to trimming and J lost 3 bases, with 5 bases between them. The germline V gene has CDR1 SGHRS and CDR2 YFSETQ. The CDR3 DNA sequence: TGCGCCAGCAGCTTCAATGAAGAGACCCAGTACTTC. This translates into CASSFNEETQYF.

V gene TRBV7-2 combines with J gene TRBJ1-4, with a possible D match to TRBD1 (6 bases). The CDR3 sequence is 14 residues long. V lost 5 bases and J lost 7, with 14 bases in between. Germline assignment: CDR1 SGHTA and CDR2 FQGNSA. CDR3 region: CASSRQGGSEKLFF. For the CDR3, the DNA is TGTGCCAGCAGCCGGCAAGGGGGTTCTGAAAAACTGTTTTTT.

The rearrangement joins TRBV19 to TRBJ1-1; D might be TRBD1 (5 bases). With 3 bases removed from V and 3 bases from J, the gap between germline ends came to 11 bases. The germline gives CDR1 LNHDA, CDR2 SQIVND (reference sequence). The CDR3 totals 14 residues. The CDR3 is CASSIRGMHTEAFF. The CDR3, as DNA: TGTGCCAGTAGTATTCGGGGGATGCACACTGAAGCTTTCTTT. The full variable domain, its missing parts supplied by reference TRBV19 and TRBJ1-1, is DGGITQSPKYLFRKEGQNVTLSCEQNLNHDAMYWYRQDPGQGLRLIYYSQIVNDFQKGDIAEGYSVSREKKESFPLTVTSAQKNPTAFYLCASSIRGMHTEAFFGQGTRLTVV.

The chain couples TRBV13 to TRBJ2-1; tentative D call: TRBD2 (6 bases). This CDR3 spans 16 amino acids. Trimming shortened V by 5 bases and J by 7 bases, and 21 bases separated the two germline ends. Germline-derived CDR1 and CDR2 are PRHDT and FYEKMQ (reference sequence). CDR3 residues: CASSDSGRRIGNEQFF. The CDR3 nucleotides read TGTGCCAGCAGCGACAGTGGGAGGAGGATCGGAAATGAGCAGTTCTTC.

J is TRBJ2-1 and V is TRBV20-1; D gene ambiguous. The CDR3 has 10 amino acids. V lost 4 bases and J lost 7, with 5 bases in between. Germline-derived CDR1 and CDR2 are DFQATT and SNEGSKA (reference sequence). The CDR3 DNA follows: TGCAGTGCTACCGAGAATGAGCAGTTCTTC. As protein: CSATENEQFF.

This chain joins TRBV7-3 and TRBJ2-1, with a possible D match to TRBD2 (5 bases). Germline lookup yields CDR1 SGHTA and CDR2 FQGTGA. The CDR3 has 17 amino acids. The V gene lost 2 bases and the J gene lost 2 bases, with 16 bases spanning the gap. CDR3 protein: CASSLGVWEQTYNEQFF. The DNA of the CDR3 is TGTGCCAGCAGCTTAGGCGTGTGGGAGCAAACCTACAATGAGCAGTTCTTC.

The V and J genes are TRBV5-4 and TRBJ2-5, with TRBD2 matching 10 bases. CDR3 length: 16 residues. Trimming took 0 bases from V and 5 from J; bases not matched to a gene: 7. CDR1 and CDR2 (germline): SGHNT, YYREEE (reference sequence). The CDR3 here is CASSLASGSRMETQYF. CDR3 nucleotide sequence: TGTGCCAGCAGCTTGGCTAGCGGGAGTAGAATGGAGACCCAGTACTTC.

The CDR3 nucleotides are TGTGCCAGCAGTTTTCCCCCCGCCGGGGGGCCGGGCGGAAACACCATATATTTT. Amino acids: CASSFPPAGGPGGNTIYF. The chain has TRBV28 and TRBJ1-3; TRBD1 might be the D (6 bases). Germline V gives CDR1 MDHEN, CDR2 SYDVKM. The CDR3 sequence is 18 residues long. V was pared by 3 bases and J by 4 bases, with 22 bases between.